What follows are 10 T cell receptor beta chains derived from one specimen sequenced in a study of T cell repertoires in cytomegalovirus infection. From the reads, TCRdb called clonotypes with MiXCR, one entry per CDR3 protein. This table holds fewer than 1,000,000 distinct CDR3 sequences, around 32% found once. Their target antigens are unknown. The input for sequencing was cultured CD8+ T cells from PBMCs, taken from culture after CMV antigen stimulation. The receptors come from a human donor in good health (CMV status not recorded). Some clones in this sample may be carry-over from other donors' samples.

This chain connects TRBV6-1 to TRBJ1-2; D unresolved. The CDR3 runs 18 residues. With 0 bases removed from V and 0 bases from J, the gap between germline ends came to 17 bases. Germline loops: CDR1 MNHNS, CDR2 SASEGT. The CDR3 spells CASSEAFWSQNSNYGYTF. The DNA of the CDR3 is TGTGCCAGCAGTGAAGCGTTCTGGAGTCAGAACTCTAACTATGGCTACACCTTC.

This clonotype was seen just once. V and J are TRBV13 and TRBJ2-3; D is uncertain. Germline lookup yields CDR1 PRHDT and CDR2 FYEKMQ (reference sequence). Trimming cost V 4 bases and J 6 bases, with 11 bases left between them. The CDR3 has 13 residues. The CDR3 sequence: CASSSPLGDTQYF. The CDR3 nucleotides are TGTGCCAGCAGCTCCCCCCTCGGGGATACGCAGTATTTT.

This clonotype was found a few times. The J gene is TRBJ2-3, the V gene TRBV7-6, with 7 positions matching TRBD1. The CDR3 has 15 amino acids. The germline CDR1 and CDR2 sequences are SGHVS and FNYEAQ. The J segment lost 1 base and the V segment lost 3 bases, leaving 4 bases of the junction unmatched. The CDR3 nucleotides are TGTGCCAGCAGCTTCGGGACAGTCGGCACAGATACGCAGTATTTT. It codes for CASSFGTVGTDTQYF.

This chain uses TRBV7-9 with TRBJ2-2; 9 bases align to TRBD2. In germline, CDR1 is SEHNR, CDR2 FQNEAQ (reference sequence). V shed 5 bases, J shed 0 bases, and the junction held 7 bases outside the gene matches. The length of the CDR3 is 17 residues. CDR3 nucleotides: TGTGCCAGCAGCGCCACTAGCGGGCACGCGAACACCGGGGAGCTGTTTTTT. Translation gives CASSATSGHANTGELFF.

There are many counts of this clonotype. The CDR3 here is CASSDGGGADTQYF. The DNA for the CDR3 is TGTGCCAGCAGTGACGGCGGGGGGGCAGATACGCAGTATTTT. This chain links TRBV6-4 with TRBJ2-3; 9 nucleotides agree with TRBD2. V lost 2 bases, J lost 4 bases, and 1 base stayed unmatched. There are 14 residues in the CDR3. Germline assignment: CDR1 MRHNA and CDR2 SNTAGT.

This clonotype appeared once. The chain carries TRBV10-2 and TRBJ2-7; 8 positions agree with TRBD2. The CDR3 totals 15 residues. The germline V gene encodes CDR1 WSHSY and CDR2 SAAADI. V was pared by 5 bases and J by 3 bases, with 9 bases of the junction left unmatched. The CDR3 sequence: CASSFLAGTHYEQYF. CDR3 DNA: TGCGCCAGCAGTTTTCTAGCGGGTACCCACTACGAGCAGTACTTC.

This clonotype was seen only a few times. The V and J genes are TRBV24-1 and TRBJ2-2; D gene unclear. In germline, CDR1 is KGHDR, CDR2 SFDVKD. Trimming removed 0 bases from V and 1 base from J, with 11 bases in between. This CDR3 contains 17 residues. CDR3 protein: CATSDLKYSQNTGELFF. Written as DNA, the CDR3 is TGTGCCACCAGTGATTTGAAGTACAGCCAGAACACCGGGGAGCTGTTTTTT.

The rearrangement joins TRBV14 to TRBJ1-1; D ambiguous. The germline gives CDR1 SGHDN, CDR2 FVKESK. The ends were cut back, 1 base at V and 8 bases at J, with 17 bases in the middle. This CDR3 comprises 15 residues. The CDR3 region has the DNA TGTGCCAGCAGCCAAGTCCAAGGATCCCACCCCGAAGCTTTCTTT. This sequence encodes CASSQVQGSHPEAFF.

The chain links TRBV20-1 to TRBJ2-6; 7 positions agree with TRBD1. V lost 4 bases and J lost 0; bases outside the gene matches: 12. The CDR3 runs to 18 residues. Germline V gene sequence: CDR1 DFQATT, CDR2 SNEGSKA (reference sequence). The CDR3 bases are TGCAGTGCTAAGTCCCCACAGGGGTCGGCCTCTGGGGCCAACGTCCTGACTTTC. Its translation is CSAKSPQGSASGANVLTF.

This clonotype was seen ten or more times. The rearrangement uses TRBV6-5 and TRBJ2-3, with D possibly TRBD2 on 5 matching bases. Germline CDR1 and CDR2: MNHEY and SVGAGI. V was pared by 6 bases and J by 1 base, with 14 bases between. This CDR3 is 15 amino acids long. In nucleotides, the CDR3 is TGTGCCAGCAGGGAGAGGGTGTCGGGCACAGATACGCAGTATTTT. This sequence encodes CASRERVSGTDTQYF.